Listed here are 25 T cell receptor beta chains from one sample, sequenced in a study of cytomegalovirus exposure and HLA in healthy donors listed by TCRdb under 2017. Libraries came from the immunoSEQ multiplex PCR assay. A mixture of 60 forward primers for TCR Vbeta segments and 13 reverse primers for TCR Jbeta segments was used in the multiplex PCR. TCRdb provides this immuneACCESS table in a form limited to in-frame rearrangements. Some clones are lacking; in checked studies, under half of them reflect an unresolved V gene, and why the rest are absent is not known. This sample holds about 140,000 clones; nearly 90% were observed only once. The ten most abundant clones make up about 0.51% of the sample. The sample consisted of PBMCs. The receptors come from a woman in her forties in good health and CMV-seronegative.

The rearrangement joins TRBV7-6 to TRBJ1-5; D perhaps matches TRBD1 (5 bases). This CDR3 region has 13 residues. Per the germline V gene, CDR1 is SGHVS and CDR2 is FNYEAQ. V lost 1 base to trimming and J lost 7 bases, with 8 bases between them. CDR3 sequence reads: CASSLGTGQPQHF. CDR3 nucleotide sequence: TGTGCCAGCAGCTTAGGAACAGGACAGCCCCAGCATTTT.

This sequence joins TRBV5-1 and TRBJ2-7; the D gene is possibly TRBD1 (7 bases). V was cut by 4 bases and J by 6 bases, with 17 bases left in between. Germline CDR1 reads SGHRS; CDR2 reads YFSETQ. CDR3 size: 14 residues. In DNA, the CDR3 is TGCGCCAGCAGCGCTGGACAGGAGGGTCTCGAGCAGTACTTC. It yields the protein CASSAGQEGLEQYF. Drawing the rest from reference TRBV5-1 and TRBJ2-7, the complete variable domain is KAGVTQTPRYLIKTRGQQVTLSCSPISGHRSVSWYQQTPGQGLQFLFEYFSETQRNKGNFPGRFSGRQFSNSRSEMNVSTLELGDSALYLCASSAGQEGLEQYFGPGTRLTVT.

Details on this clone: At one end the junction does not follow the germline gene, possibly because of a read error. The chain is built from TRBV7-9 and TRBJ2-3, with TRBD2 matching over 7 bases. The CDR3 runs to 13 residues. Germline values: CDR1 SEHNR, CDR2 FQNEAQ (reference sequence). This CDR3 is CSSIPTSLDTQYF. In DNA form, the CDR3 reads TGTTCCAGCATCCCGACTAGCTTAGATACGCAGTATTTT.

The rearrangement joins TRBV2 to TRBJ2-7, with 7 bases matching TRBD2. CDR3 length equals 15 residues. The trim removed 1 base at V and 3 bases at J, leaving 6 bases unmatched. The germline V gene has CDR1 SNHLY and CDR2 FYNNEI. The CDR3 reads CASSEVSSGGYEQYF. For the CDR3, the DNA is TGTGCCAGCAGTGAAGTCTCGTCGGGAGGCTACGAGCAGTACTTC.

V usage is TRBV5-6 and J usage is TRBJ1-1, with D perhaps matching TRBD1 (5 bases). The germline V and J ends were trimmed by 1 base and 3 bases, with 7 bases remaining between them. The CDR3 consists of 13 residues. Germline CDR1 is SGHDT and CDR2 is YYEEEE. CDR3 loop: CASSLTGYTEAFF. CDR3 coding DNA: TGTGCCAGCAGCTTGACAGGTTACACTGAAGCTTTCTTT.

The CDR3 protein is CASSSWREGSNEQFF. CDR3 sequence (DNA): TGTGCCAGCAGCTCCTGGCGGGAGGGGAGCAATGAGCAGTTCTTC. The chain recombines TRBV11-2 with TRBJ2-1, with 9 positions matching TRBD2. Trimming took 4 bases from V and 6 from J; bases not matched to a gene: 7. Germline loops: CDR1 SGHAT, CDR2 FQNNGV. The CDR3 consists of 15 residues.

The gene calls are TRBV7-9 and TRBJ1-3, with D possibly TRBD1 on 5 matching bases. The CDR3 spans 16 residues. V gave up 5 bases and J gave up 0 bases, with 14 bases separating them. In germline, CDR1 is SEHNR, CDR2 FQNEAQ (reference sequence). The CDR3 sequence: CASSPPDRGSGNTIYF. CDR3 DNA sequence: TGTGCCAGCAGCCCCCCAGACAGAGGCTCTGGAAACACCATATATTTT.

The J gene is TRBJ2-5, the V gene TRBV29-1, with D possibly being TRBD2 (6 bases). The CDR3 is 12 amino acids. Germline V gene data show CDR1 as SQVTM and CDR2 as ANQGSEA. V was trimmed by 4 bases and J by 2 bases, leaving 8 bases between them. The CDR3 loop reads CSVVSGQETQYF. The CDR3 region has the DNA TGCAGCGTTGTTAGCGGTCAAGAGACCCAGTACTTC. The variable domain in full, completed from reference TRBV29-1 and TRBJ2-5, reads SAVISQKPSRDICQRGTSLTIQCQVDSQVTMMFWYRQQPGQSLTLIATANQGSEATYESGFVIDKFPISRPNLTFSTLTVSNMSPEDSSIYLCSVVSGQETQYFGPGTRLLVL.

The chain carries TRBV4-2 and TRBJ2-7; 12 bases are shared with TRBD2. The J segment lost 6 bases and the V segment lost 4 bases, leaving 4 bases of the junction unmatched. Germline V CDR1 and CDR2: LGHNA, YNFKEQ. This CDR3 comprises 14 residues. The CDR3 coding sequence is TGTGCCAGCAGCCCGACTAGCGGGAGCTCCGAGCAGTACTTC. Its translation is CASSPTSGSSEQYF.

DNA for the CDR3: TGTGCCAGCAGCCCCGGACTAGTAAGAAGGGAGCAGTTCTTC. Protein product: CASSPGLVRREQFF. The V and J genes are TRBV7-6 and TRBJ2-1; 7 nucleotides line up with TRBD2. The germline V gene encodes CDR1 SGHVS and CDR2 FNYEAQ. The CDR3 has 14 amino acids. The junction had 11 bases not matched to a gene; V was cut back by 5 bases and J by 10 bases.

This chain joins TRBV19 and TRBJ2-4; 8 nucleotides match TRBD2. J gave up 2 bases and V 10 bases, and 10 bases lay outside the gene matches. The germline V gene has CDR1 LNHDA and CDR2 SQIVND (reference sequence). The CDR3 covers 15 residues. The CDR3 sequence: CATRGGPPSKNIQYF. CDR3 in DNA: TGTGCCACCCGGGGGGGGCCCCCATCCAAAAACATTCAGTACTTC.

The chain employs TRBV10-3 and TRBJ2-5; 7 bases are a match to TRBD1. This CDR3 has 15 amino acids. V was clipped by 0 bases and J by 7 bases; unmatched bases: 8. Per germline, CDR1 ENHRY and CDR2 SYGVKD. For the CDR3, the DNA is TGTGCCATCAGTGAGTCGTCTCAGGGGGAGCGGACCCAGTACTTC. Translated, it gives CAISESSQGERTQYF.

The chain has TRBV30 and TRBJ2-2; 11 nucleotides line up with TRBD1. Looked up from germline, CDR1 is GTSNPN and CDR2 is SVGIG (reference sequence). V gave up 8 bases and J gave up 5 bases; unmatched junction bases: 4. CDR3 length: 13 amino acids. The CDR3 here is CARDRGGTGELFF. CDR3 sequence (DNA): TGTGCCAGGGACAGGGGGGGTACCGGGGAGCTGTTTTTT. Using reference TRBV30 and TRBJ2-2 for the parts outside the CDR3, the full variable domain is SQTIHQWPATLVQPVGSPLSLECTVEGTSNPNLYWYRQAAGRGLQLLFYSVGIGQISSEVPQNLSASRPQDRQFILSSKKLLLSDSGFYLCARDRGGTGELFFGEGSRLTVL.

The V gene is TRBV5-1, the J gene TRBJ1-1; D possibly corresponds to TRBD1 (6 bases). Germline V gene data show CDR1 as SGHRS and CDR2 as YFSETQ. V was shortened by 4 bases and J by 1 base, with 11 bases between the two germline ends. The CDR3 runs 14 residues. The CDR3 protein is CASSRGGANTEAFF. For the CDR3, the DNA is TGCGCCAGCAGCAGAGGGGGGGCGAACACTGAAGCTTTCTTT.

J is TRBJ2-3 and V is TRBV7-9, with 7 bases identical to TRBD1. The CDR3 runs 14 residues. The V segment lost 6 bases and the J segment 3 bases; nucleotides outside the gene matches: 6. Germline assignment: CDR1 SEHNR and CDR2 FQNEAQ (reference sequence). CDR3 region: CASRLGQLTDTQYF. For the CDR3, the DNA is TGTGCCAGCAGGTTGGGACAGCTTACAGATACGCAGTATTTT.

This clone was detected only once. J is TRBJ2-7 and V is TRBV28, with a tentative D call TRBD2 (6 bases). This CDR3 has 14 amino acids. CDR1 and CDR2 (germline): MDHEN, SYDVKM. Deletions cut 2 bases from V and 5 bases from J, with 13 bases between. CDR3 amino acids: CASSLVAVPNEQYF. The CDR3 coding sequence is TGTGCCAGCAGTTTAGTAGCGGTCCCAAACGAGCAGTACTTC.

In its sample, this clone was seen once. The CDR3 nucleotides are TGTGCCAGCTCACCACCGGGATTGGGGACTAGCGGCTACGAGCAGTACTTC. It encodes CASSPPGLGTSGYEQYF. The chain employs TRBV18 and TRBJ2-7; TRBD2 aligns across 11 bases. Germline V gene sequence: CDR1 KGHSH, CDR2 LQKENI. The CDR3 has 17 residues. Trimming took 0 bases from V and 3 from J; bases not matched to a gene: 7.

V usage is TRBV7-9 and J usage is TRBJ1-1; TRBD1 is a possible D gene (5 bases). Trimming pared 4 bases from V and 3 bases from J, leaving 15 bases between. Germline V gene data show CDR1 as SEHNR and CDR2 as FQNEAQ (reference sequence). This CDR3 is 15 amino acids long. The CDR3 protein is CASSSTGGTDTEAFF. The CDR3 DNA follows: TGTGCCAGCAGCTCGACGGGAGGGACGGACACTGAAGCTTTCTTT.

The J gene is TRBJ2-6, the V gene TRBV2, with 10 bases lining up with TRBD1. The CDR3 runs 19 residues. J was trimmed by 0 bases and V by 1 base; bases with no gene match: 6. Germline V lookup: CDR1 SNHLY, CDR2 FYNNEI. CDR3 sequence reads: CASSEVRTGGISGANVLTF. The CDR3 DNA is TGTGCCAGCAGTGAAGTAAGGACAGGGGGGATCTCTGGGGCCAACGTCCTGACTTTC. The full variable domain, rest sourced from reference TRBV2 and TRBJ2-6, is EPEVTQTPSHQVTQMGQEVILRCVPISNHLYFYWYRQILGQKVEFLVSFYNNEISEKSEIFDDQFSVERPDGSNFTLKIRSTKLEDSAMYFCASSEVRTGGISGANVLTFGAGSRLTVL.

The gene calls are TRBV19 and TRBJ2-7; perhaps TRBD1 as D (6 bases). Between the trimmed V and J ends, which lost 10 bases and 4 bases, there was a span of 20 bases. This CDR3 comprises 14 residues. Germline V lookup: CDR1 LNHDA, CDR2 SQIVND (reference sequence). CDR3 bases: TGTGCCACTGCAACCTCGGGACACTTGTACGAGCAGTACTTC. As protein: CATATSGHLYEQYF.

This clone turned up a few times. The chain employs TRBV5-1 and TRBJ1-3; D is ambiguous. The V and J ends lost 1 base and 0 bases respectively, with 8 bases between them. Germline loops: CDR1 SGHRS, CDR2 YFSETQ. The CDR3 extends over 15 amino acids. This CDR3 reads CASSLLSGSGNTIYF. In DNA, the CDR3 is TGCGCCAGCAGCTTGTTATCGGGCTCTGGAAACACCATATATTTT.

On this clone: The same CDR3 can be traced to other DNA sequences in this sample. V usage is TRBV28 and J usage is TRBJ2-7; TRBD2 matches 8 bases. The J segment lost 4 bases and the V segment lost 5 bases, leaving 13 bases of the junction unmatched. CDR3 length equals 16 residues. The V gene's germline CDR1 is MDHEN and CDR2 SYDVKM. CDR3 bases: TGTGCCAGCAGTCACGTGCGGGGGACTAGTCTGTACGAGCAGTACTTC. It yields the protein CASSHVRGTSLYEQYF.

The chain carries TRBV7-9 and TRBJ1-5; D is ambiguous. V was cut by 3 bases and J by 0 bases, with 6 bases left in between. Germline V gives CDR1 SEHNR, CDR2 FQNEAQ (reference sequence). The CDR3 runs 14 residues. The CDR3, as DNA: TGTGCCAGCAGCTTGGCGGCTAGCAATCAGCCCCAGCATTTT. Amino acid sequence: CASSLAASNQPQHF.

In its sample, this clone was seen a few times. V gene TRBV3-1 (or the pseudogene TRBV3-2) combines with J gene TRBJ2-7; D is undetermined. Germline V lookup: CDR1 LGHDT, CDR2 YNNKEL (reference sequence). This CDR3 region has 8 residues. DNA for the CDR3: TGTGCCAGCAGCCCGACTCGTGTA. Translated: CASSPTRV.

The chain has TRBV5-1 and TRBJ2-7, with 11 positions matching TRBD2. V shed 4 bases, J shed 1 base, and the junction held 7 bases outside the gene matches. Germline CDR1 SGHRS, CDR2 YFSETQ. This CDR3 comprises 16 residues. The CDR3 DNA is TGCGCCAGCAGCCCGCAACTAGCGGGAGAGTCCTACGAGCAGTACTTC. Protein product: CASSPQLAGESYEQYF. The whole variable domain, filled in from reference TRBV5-1 and TRBJ2-7, reads KAGVTQTPRYLIKTRGQQVTLSCSPISGHRSVSWYQQTPGQGLQFLFEYFSETQRNKGNFPGRFSGRQFSNSRSEMNVSTLELGDSALYLCASSPQLAGESYEQYFGPGTRLTVT.